This T cell receptor (beta chain) was documented in a study of T-cell memory formation after mild COVID-19. Trimming shortened V by 8 bases and J by 4 bases, and 15 bases separated the two germline ends. The CDR3 has 14 amino acids. Per the germline V gene, CDR1 is MNHEY and CDR2 is SVGEGT. Using constant-segment primers, 5'RACE produced TCR alpha and TCR beta cDNA libraries carrying sample barcodes and UMIs. Via MiXCR, TCRdb re-called the 5' RACE reads, giving one row per CDR3 protein. The sample includes about 410,000 distinct CDR3 sequences, approximately 19% of them seen just once. Sample: PBMCs or a T cell subset sorted from them (not recorded which). The origin of this receptor is a man aged 18-30 years who had mild COVID-19 (a few samples of this study predate the infection). Cell type and time point are not known. J is TRBJ1-5 and V is TRBV6-2 or TRBV6-3, with a tentative D call TRBD1 (6 bases). The CDR3 DNA sequence: TGTGCCAGCCGAACCGGGACACTTAATCAGCCCCAGCATTTT. The encoded protein is CASRTGTLNQPQHF.